This T cell receptor (beta chain) was obtained from a study of monozygotic twins with inflammatory bowel disease. TCRdb re-called the 5' RACE reads and shows each CDR3 protein once, DNA omitted. The table counts fewer than 350,000 distinct CDR3 sequences; approximately 2% lies in the top ten. This clonotype was obtained from a human donor with ulcerative colitis or Crohn's disease, or a healthy co-twin of an affected twin (not recorded which). The material sequenced was blood.

This CDR3 is CASSFLFTPGLAFSPTDTQYF. This chain joins TRBV7-6 and TRBJ2-3; there is no DNA to check the TCRdb D call of TRBD2. Germline lookup yields CDR1 SGHVS and CDR2 FNYEAQ. The CDR3 is made up of 21 amino acids.